The sequence of this T cell receptor beta chain was determined in a study of blood T cell repertoires in COVID-19. The repertoire was sequenced with immunoSEQ multiplex PCR; TCRdb's copy has only in-frame clones and lacks some. The table has 150,000 to 200,000 clones, roughly 88% seen once. Germline CDR1 SGHTA, CDR2 FQGTGA. V lost 4 bases to trimming and J lost 0 bases; unmatched junction nucleotides: 3. The CDR3 has 15 amino acids. The gene calls are TRBV7-3 and TRBJ2-3; TRBD2 agrees at 8 bases. This clonotype originated in a man in his forties or fifties who had recovered from COVID-19. Sequencing was carried out using PBMCs or T cells enriched from blood (not recorded which). The CDR3 spells CASSSRTSSTDTQYF. The CDR3 region has the DNA TGTGCCAGCAGCTCCAGGACTAGCAGCACAGATACGCAGTATTTT.